This T cell receptor (beta chain) was identified during a study of blood T cell repertoires in COVID-19. Across the whole study: PBMCs, B-cell-depleted T cells, or T cells were the source of the cDNA or gDNA that made up the material.

This clone turned up a few times. The germline CDR1 and CDR2 sequences are SGDLS and YYNGEE. Trimming removed 4 bases at V and 1 base at J, with 12 bases between. CDR3 length: 14 residues. TCRdb keeps only in-frame clones here, not all; method: immunoSEQ multiplex PCR. Here the sample spans approximately 76,000 clones, approximately 90% being singletons. The sample consisted of peripheral blood. This sequence was found in a human donor in a cohort sampled during active COVID-19. The chain couples TRBV9 to TRBJ2-7; no definite D call. The CDR3 DNA is TGTGCCAGCAGCCCCCGGCTCGGGTCCTACGAGCAGTACTTC. Translating gives CASSPRLGSYEQYF.